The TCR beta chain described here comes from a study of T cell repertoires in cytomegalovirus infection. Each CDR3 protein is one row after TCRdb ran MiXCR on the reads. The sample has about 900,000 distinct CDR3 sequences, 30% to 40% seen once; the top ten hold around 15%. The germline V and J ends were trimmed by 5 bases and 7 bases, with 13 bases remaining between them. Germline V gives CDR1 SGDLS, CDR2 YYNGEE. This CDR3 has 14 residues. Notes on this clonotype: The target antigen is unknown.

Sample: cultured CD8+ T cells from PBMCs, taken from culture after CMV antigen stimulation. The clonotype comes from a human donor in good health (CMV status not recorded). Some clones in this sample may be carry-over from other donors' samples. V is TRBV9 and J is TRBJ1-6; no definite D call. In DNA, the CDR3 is TGTGCCAGCAGAGAGAGGGATTCAAATTCACCCCTCCACTTT. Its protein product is CASRERDSNSPLHF.